Detailed here is one T cell receptor beta chain. Data came from immunoSEQ multiplex PCR; TCRdb stores just in-frame clones and leaves some out. The sample includes about 330,000 clones, about 90% of them seen just once. The data were obtained in a study of blood T cell repertoires in COVID-19. At the level of the study: T cells, B-cell-depleted T cells, or PBMCs provided the cDNA or gDNA that served as material.

CDR1 SNHLY and CDR2 FYNNEI come from the germline V gene. Trimming cost V 8 bases and J 0 bases, with 10 bases left between them. The CDR3 contains 13 residues. Source material: PBMCs or T cells enriched from blood (not recorded which). This chain joins TRBV2 and TRBJ1-1; TRBD1 might be the D (5 bases). The TCR sequence derives from a young woman who had recovered from COVID-19. The CDR3 protein is CASVGQMNTEAFF. The CDR3 region has the DNA TGTGCCAGCGTAGGACAAATGAACACTGAAGCTTTCTTT.